This TCR beta chain was found in a study of neurological immune-mediated disorders. 5'RACE generated cDNA with 10-nucleotide random UMIs. TCRdb re-analysed the 5' RACE reads in MiXCR, keeping a single row per CDR3 protein. The data contain some 27,000 distinct CDR3 sequences, under 8% of them seen just once; the ten biggest clones take up roughly 8.8%. This clonotype has ten or more counts. The TCR originated in a woman aged 45-59 years in good health. Input material: PBMCs.

CDR3 nucleotide sequence: TGCGCCAGCAGCTCTCAGGGGCAAGAGACCCAGTACTTC. Translating gives CASSSQGQETQYF. This chain links TRBV5-1 with TRBJ2-5; D is perhaps TRBD1 (6 bases). CDR3 length: 13 residues. Germline lookup yields CDR1 SGHRS and CDR2 YFSETQ. Trimming pared 3 bases from V and 2 bases from J, leaving 8 bases between.